This T cell receptor beta chain came from a study of identical twins. V dropped 3 bases and J dropped 9 bases, with 13 bases sitting between them. Germline V gene data show CDR1 as SQVTM and CDR2 as ANQGSEA. CDR3 length: 12 amino acids. TCRdb reprocessed the 5' RACE reads via MiXCR and lists one record per CDR3 protein. The data contain about 530,000 distinct CDR3 sequences, about 22% of them singletons. This clonotype was picked up a small number of times. Its antigen is unidentified. General study points: Abundant beta clonotypes from cord blood bore fewer insertions; memory repertoires lacked this pattern.

These data also formed part of another study, on yellow fever vaccine responses in identical twins.

Input material: CD4+ T cells sorted from blood. The chain employs TRBV29-1 and TRBJ2-3; possibly TRBD2 for D (5 bases). The sequence was collected from a woman in her late teens or twenties in good health. As DNA, the CDR3 is TGCAGCGTTGACCGGGGTCCGACCACGCAGTATTTT. Translated: CSVDRGPTTQYF.